This is a list of T cell receptor beta chains from one sample in a study of blood T cell repertoires in COVID-19. Measured with immunoSEQ multiplex PCR; TCRdb has only the in-frame clones, and not every one. The profile shows about 240,000 clones, 85% to 90% of them singletons. Sequencing used PBMCs or T cells enriched from blood (not recorded which). The source of these receptors is a woman aged 25 to 45 who had recovered from COVID-19. Both conserved end residues are part of each CDR3. D genes are given only for firm matches. Clone size appears in some rows only: once, few, many, or a class for an expanded clone.

abundance,v_gene,d_gene,len,j_gene,CDR3nt,CDR3aa
NA,TRBV19,TRBD1,19,TRBJ1-5,TGTGCCAGTAGTATAGGTCGTCGGGGACAGCAATATAGCAATCAGCCCCAGCATTTT,CASSIGRRGQQYSNQPQHF
NA,TRBV7-6,NA,15,TRBJ2-5,TGTGCCAGCACCCCAACGGGCAGGGCACAAGAGACCCAGTACTTC,CASTPTGRAQETQYF
NA,TRBV12-5,TRBD1,15,TRBJ2-1,TGTGCTAGTGGTTTTGGGACAGGCACCTACAATGAGCAGTTCTTC,CASGFGTGTYNEQFF
once,TRBV6-2/TRBV6-3,TRBD2,15,TRBJ2-2,TGTGCCAGCAGTCTAGCGGGAAGGGACACCGGGGAGCTGTTTTTT,CASSLAGRDTGELFF
NA,TRBV11-3,NA,16,TRBJ2-1,TGTGCCAGCAGCTTAGTCAGGGGAGCTACCTACAATGAGCAGTTCTTC,CASSLVRGATYNEQFF
NA,TRBV11-2,TRBD1,13,TRBJ2-7,TGTGCCAGCAGCTACCGGACAGGGGGGGAGCAGTACTTC,CASSYRTGGEQYF
NA,TRBV3-1/TRBV3-2,TRBD1,17,TRBJ1-6,TGTGCCAGCAGCCAGGAAGGAGATACAGGGGGAAGATCACCCCTCCACTTT,CASSQEGDTGGRSPLHF
NA,TRBV6-1,NA,13,TRBJ1-2,TGTGCCAGCAGTGATACGGACTACTATGGCTACACCTTC,CASSDTDYYGYTF
NA,TRBV10-1,TRBD1,15,TRBJ2-7,TGCGCCAGCGTTGGCGCGGCTGACAGGGGGGACGAGCAGTACTTC,CASVGAADRGDEQYF
NA,TRBV7-2,NA,15,TRBJ1-1,TGTGCCAGCAGCTTGTGGGGGGGGCAAGGATCTGAAGCTTTCTTT,CASSLWGGQGSEAFF
NA,TRBV7-6,NA,14,TRBJ2-5,TGTGCCAGCAGCCGAGGACAGACCCAAGAGACCCAGTACTTC,CASSRGQTQETQYF
NA,TRBV28,NA,14,TRBJ1-5,TGTGCCAGCACCCCTTACAGGGTTGATCAGCCCCAGCATTTT,CASTPYRVDQPQHF
once,TRBV28,NA,17,TRBJ2-1,TGTGCCAGCAGTTTGTCCATAGCGAAACTACTCTACAATGAGCAGTTCTTC,CASSLSIAKLLYNEQFF
NA,TRBV6-1,NA,15,TRBJ1-5,TGTGCCAGCAGTGACAGGGATTTGGGGTATCAGCCCCAGCATTTT,CASSDRDLGYQPQHF
NA,TRBV6-4,NA,15,TRBJ1-6,TGTGCCAGCAGTCGACAGGCGGACGATAATTCACCCCTCCACTTT,CASSRQADDNSPLHF
NA,TRBV30,TRBD1,14,TRBJ1-1,TGTGCCTGGAGTGTACTTAGGGGGCGCACTGAAGCTTTCTTT,CAWSVLRGRTEAFF
NA,TRBV27,TRBD1,14,TRBJ1-2,TGTGCCAGCAGTGAAAAGGACAGGGCCTACGGCTACACCTTC,CASSEKDRAYGYTF
NA,TRBV4-2,TRBD1,15,TRBJ1-2,TGTGCCAGCAGCCAAGTGGGACAGGGCCACTATGGCTACACCTTC,CASSQVGQGHYGYTF
once,TRBV11-2,TRBD1,15,TRBJ1-3,TGTGCCAGCAGCTTCCAGGGGGGATCTGGAAACACCATATATTTT,CASSFQGGSGNTIYF
NA,TRBV21-1,NA,14,TRBJ1-5,TGTGCCAGCCCTAAGGGGTCCCGCAATCAGCCCCAGCATTTT,CASPKGSRNQPQHF
NA,TRBV5-1,NA,14,TRBJ1-1,TGCGCCAGCAGCTTTGATGACATGAACACTGAAGCTTTCTTT,CASSFDDMNTEAFF
NA,TRBV3-1/TRBV3-2,TRBD2,16,TRBJ2-1,TGTGCCAGCAGCCGGGGGACTAGCGGGAGGGACAATGAGCAGTTCTTC,CASSRGTSGRDNEQFF
NA,TRBV7-9,TRBD1,16,TRBJ1-5,TGTGCCAGCAGCATAGGGACAGGAGATAACAATCAGCCCCAGCATTTT,CASSIGTGDNNQPQHF
NA,TRBV6-5,NA,15,TRBJ2-7,TGTGCCAGCACGGAGGGGCGGCCCCCCTCCTACGAGCAGTACTTC,CASTEGRPPSYEQYF
NA,TRBV7-8,NA,14,TRBJ2-7,TGTGCCAGCAGCTTAGCGGGGGGGCCCTACGAGCAGTACTTC,CASSLAGGPYEQYF
NA,TRBV18,TRBD1,15,TRBJ1-5,TGTGCCAGCTCAGAGGAACAGGGGATCAATCAGCCCCAGCATTTT,CASSEEQGINQPQHF
many,TRBV9,NA,16,TRBJ2-3,TGTGCCAGCAGCGCTGTTAGGGGGAGTAGCACAGATACGCAGTATTTT,CASSAVRGSSTDTQYF
NA,TRBV28,NA,14,TRBJ1-1,TGTGCCAGCAGTACATCGGTGCCTAGGACTGAAGCTTTCTTT,CASSTSVPRTEAFF
NA,TRBV30,TRBD1,15,TRBJ1-2,TGTGCCTGGAGTGTCGGGCAGGGGGCGGTCTATGGCTACACCTTC,CAWSVGQGAVYGYTF
NA,TRBV19,TRBD1,15,TRBJ1-1,TGTGCCAGTAGTGGGGGGACAGGCTCCAACACTGAAGCTTTCTTT,CASSGGTGSNTEAFF
NA,TRBV30,TRBD1,12,TRBJ2-1,TGTGCCTGGGGCAGGGGGATAAATGAGCAGTTCTTC,CAWGRGINEQFF
NA,TRBV7-3,TRBD2,14,TRBJ2-3,TGTGCCAGCAGCTCGACTAGCGGAACAGATACGCAGTATTTT,CASSSTSGTDTQYF
few,TRBV5-4,TRBD2,16,TRBJ2-1,TGTGCCAGCAGCAGGACTAGCGGGAGGGGGTACAATGAGCAGTTCTTC,CASSRTSGRGYNEQFF
NA,TRBV7-8,NA,15,TRBJ2-7,TGTGCCAGCAGCTTATATCGGGTCACTAACTACGAGCAGTACTTC,CASSLYRVTNYEQYF
NA,TRBV11-2,NA,14,TRBJ1-4,TGTGCCAGCAGCTTCTCGGGGGGTGGTGAAAAACTGTTTTTT,CASSFSGGGEKLFF
NA,TRBV7-3,TRBD2,16,TRBJ2-1,TGTGCCACGTCGAGTCCAGGACTAGGGCGACAAAGGGGGCAGTTCTTC,CATSSPGLGRQRGQFF
NA,TRBV5-4,TRBD1,16,TRBJ1-2,TGTGCCAGCAGGGCCGGGACAGGGGGAACTAACTATGGCTACACCTTC,CASRAGTGGTNYGYTF
NA,TRBV5-1,NA,14,TRBJ1-5,TGCGCCAGCAGCTTGAAGGGGAAAGATCAGCCCCAGCATTTT,CASSLKGKDQPQHF
NA,TRBV5-5,TRBD1,14,TRBJ1-2,TGTGCCAGCAGATCCGACAGGGAAATCAATGGCTACACCTTC,CASRSDREINGYTF
NA,TRBV29-1,NA,11,TRBJ2-1,TGCAGCGTTGATCCTGACAATGAGCAGTTCTTC,CSVDPDNEQFF
NA,TRBV6-4,NA,14,TRBJ1-2,TGTGCCAGCAGCCCCTCGGAGCGGGGCTATGGCTACACCTTC,CASSPSERGYGYTF
once,TRBV5-4,NA,14,TRBJ1-2,TGTGCCAGCAGCTTGGCAGGGGTCTATGGTGGCTACACCTTC,CASSLAGVYGGYTF